A selection of T cell receptor beta chains follows, all from one sample in a study of blood T cell repertoires in COVID-19. Produced via immunoSEQ multiplex PCR; TCRdb's table is partial and in-frame only. The sample includes fewer than 300,000 clones, about 80% seen only once; the top ten take 8.5% to 9.5%. The sequenced sample consisted of peripheral blood. These receptors all come from a woman aged 45 to 65 who had recovered from COVID-19. Each CDR3 is given with its conserved first and last residue. A D gene is named only where the DNA matches it firmly. Rows may omit the clone size; those that give it use once, few, many or a size class.

V gene	clone size	J gene	D gene	CDR3 protein	CDR3 DNA
TRBV28	-	TRBJ1-3	-	CASSLWEGDSSGNTIYF	TGTGCCAGCAGCCTCTGGGAGGGTGATAGCTCTGGAAACACCATATATTTT
TRBV19	-	TRBJ2-6	-	CASRSGNPGANVLTF	TGTGCCAGTAGATCAGGGAATCCTGGGGCCAACGTCCTGACTTTC
TRBV19	-	TRBJ1-5	-	CASSVQGNQPQHF	TGTGCCAGTAGTGTACAGGGAAATCAGCCCCAGCATTTT
TRBV9	-	TRBJ2-3	TRBD1	CASSAGDSGALTGAQYF	TGTGCCAGCAGCGCGGGCGATTCAGGAGCCCTCACAGGGGCGCAGTATTTT
TRBV6-2/TRBV6-3	-	TRBJ2-5	-	CASSYLALGETQYF	TGTGCCAGCAGTTACTTAGCGTTGGGGGAGACCCAGTACTTC
TRBV11-2	-	TRBJ2-5	-	CASSLGGVPQETQYF	TGTGCCAGCAGCTTAGGGGGGGTACCGCAAGAGACCCAGTACTTC
TRBV4-2	once	TRBJ1-3	TRBD1	CASSHSTGVENTIYF	TGTGCCAGCAGCCACAGCACAGGGGTAGAAAACACCATATATTTT
TRBV28	-	TRBJ1-5	TRBD1	CASRPTGNNQPQHF	TGTGCCAGCAGACCGACAGGGAACAATCAGCCCCAGCATTTT
TRBV2	few	TRBJ2-7	TRBD1	CASTPRTGESFYEQYF	TGTGCCAGCACCCCTAGGACAGGGGAGAGCTTCTACGAGCAGTACTTC
TRBV5-1	-	TRBJ1-1	TRBD1	CASTLDRVNTEAFF	TGCGCCAGCACCCTTGACAGGGTGAACACTGAAGCTTTCTTT
TRBV2	-	TRBJ1-5	TRBD1	CASSRDRGWGQPQHF	TGTGCCAGCAGTCGGGACAGGGGGTGGGGGCAGCCCCAGCATTTT
TRBV28	-	TRBJ1-2	TRBD1	CASGGRGWVYGYTF	TGTGCCAGCGGGGGCAGGGGGTGGGTCTATGGCTACACCTTC
TRBV28	-	TRBJ1-2	TRBD1	CASSPGTGVYGYTF	TGTGCCAGCAGTCCCGGGACAGGGGTGTATGGCTACACCTTC
TRBV6-2/TRBV6-3	-	TRBJ1-3	-	CASSYPRGRRVSGNTIYF	TGTGCCAGCAGTTACCCGCGTGGGAGACGGGTCTCTGGAAACACCATATATTTT
TRBV3-1/TRBV3-2	-	TRBJ2-1	-	CASSQVLYNEQFF	TGTGCCAGCAGCCAAGTTCTCTACAATGAGCAGTTCTTC
TRBV2	few	TRBJ1-6	-	CASSGGPWSPLHF	TGTGCCAGCAGTGGAGGGCCATGGTCACCCCTCCACTTT
TRBV5-1	-	TRBJ1-3	-	CASSLSGDGNTIYF	TGCGCCAGCAGCTTGAGCGGAGACGGAAACACCATATATTTT
TRBV4-2	-	TRBJ1-1	-	CASSQDHKTNTEAFF	TGTGCCAGCAGCCAAGATCACAAGACAAACACTGAAGCTTTCTTT
TRBV6-2/TRBV6-3	-	TRBJ2-7	TRBD2	CASSYSGLAGTFYEQYF	TGTGCCAGCAGTTACTCAGGCCTAGCGGGGACTTTCTACGAGCAGTACTTC
TRBV6-6	-	TRBJ1-2	-	CASSLREQDYGYTF	TGTGCCAGCAGTCTCCGGGAGCAGGACTATGGCTACACCTTC
TRBV15	-	TRBJ1-5	-	CATSREGDAAQHF	TGTGCCACCAGCAGAGAGGGAGACGCAGCCCAGCATTTT
TRBV6-6	-	TRBJ2-1	-	CASSRTGPNEQFF	TGTGCCAGCAGCCGTACAGGCCCCAATGAGCAGTTCTTC
TRBV28	-	TRBJ1-6	-	CASKWGVNSPLHF	TGTGCCAGCAAATGGGGGGTTAATTCACCCCTCCACTTT
TRBV4-3	once	TRBJ1-6	-	CASTPRGGSVGSPLHF	TGCGCCAGCACGCCCAGGGGCGGTAGCGTAGGTTCACCCCTCCACTTT
TRBV7-9	-	TRBJ1-5	-	CASRGGFGQPQHF	TGTGCCAGCAGAGGAGGTTTCGGTCAGCCCCAGCATTTT
TRBV9	once	TRBJ2-7	TRBD2	CASSPIPSAGGPYEQYF	TGTGCCAGCAGCCCAATCCCCTCAGCGGGAGGCCCCTACGAGCAGTACTTC
TRBV5-1	-	TRBJ2-7	-	CASSLIPRDSEQYF	TGCGCCAGCAGCTTGATCCCCAGGGATTCCGAGCAGTACTTC
TRBV20-1	-	TRBJ2-3	TRBD2	CSASIAGLPDTQYF	TGCAGTGCTAGTATAGCGGGGCTACCGGATACGCAGTATTTT
TRBV28	-	TRBJ1-2	-	CASSLSGDYGYTF	TGTGCCAGCAGTTTATCGGGGGACTATGGCTACACCTTC
TRBV4-2	-	TRBJ1-3	-	CASSQAGIRNTIYF	TGTGCCAGCAGCCAAGCAGGGATCAGAAACACCATATATTTT
TRBV4-2	few	TRBJ2-2	-	CASSPRGDTGELFF	TGTGCCAGCAGCCCCAGGGGGGACACCGGGGAGCTGTTTTTT
TRBV12-3/TRBV12-4	few	TRBJ2-3	-	CASRLSLTDTQYF	TGTGCCAGCAGGCTTAGTCTGACAGATACGCAGTATTTT
TRBV7-9	few	TRBJ1-6	-	CASSGPGGNSPLHF	TGTGCCAGCAGCGGACCGGGGGGAAATTCACCCCTCCACTTT
TRBV28	-	TRBJ1-5	-	CASRELNSNQPQHF	TGTGCCAGCAGGGAGCTGAATAGCAATCAGCCCCAGCATTTT
TRBV15	-	TRBJ2-7	TRBD2	CATSRGASGKNFEQYF	TGTGCCACCAGCAGAGGGGCTAGCGGGAAAAACTTTGAGCAGTACTTC
TRBV7-9	-	TRBJ2-3	-	CASSLGVLAISTDTQYF	TGTGCCAGCAGCTTAGGGGTTCTAGCGATTAGCACAGATACGCAGTATTTT
TRBV4-3	few	TRBJ2-7	TRBD2	CASSQGGLADSYEQYF	TGCGCCAGCAGCCAAGGGGGACTAGCGGACTCCTACGAGCAGTACTTC
TRBV10-3	-	TRBJ1-2	-	CAISESSRTTNYGYTF	TGTGCCATCAGTGAGTCGTCTCGGACAACCAACTATGGCTACACCTTC
TRBV2	-	TRBJ2-3	-	CASRAGQSTDTQYF	TGTGCCAGCAGGGCGGGACAGAGCACAGATACGCAGTATTTT
TRBV11-1	-	TRBJ2-5	-	CASSFAGGSETQYF	TGTGCCAGCAGCTTTGCGGGCGGGTCGGAGACCCAGTACTTC